These T cell receptor beta chains were read from a single sample in a study of T cells and copy number aberrations in small-cell lung cancer. Using immunoSEQ multiplex PCR, the repertoire was profiled, and TCRdb retains in-frame clones only, with some absent. The table includes 9,000 to 10,000 clones, over 75% detected once. The sequencing sample was made of normal tissue next to the tumor. The receptors shown here come from a man between 60 and 75 years old with small cell lung cancer. Both conserved end residues are part of each CDR3. The D gene is left open where the match is weak. Not every row has a clone size; where given, it reads once, few, many or a size class.

>TRBV4-1|TRBD2|TRBJ2-3|-
CASSQQPGLGTDTQYF
TGCGCCAGCAGCCAACAACCGGGACTAGGGACAGATACGCAGTATTTT
>TRBV6-5|-|TRBJ2-1|-
CASSYGGDDNEQFF
TGTGCCAGCAGTTATGGGGGAGACGACAATGAGCAGTTCTTC
>TRBV6-1|TRBD2|TRBJ2-7|-
CASTLAGDYEQYF
TGTGCCAGCACACTAGCGGGAGACTACGAGCAGTACTTC
>TRBV15|-|TRBJ1-4|-
CATSRDRTGGEKLFF
TGTGCCACCAGCAGAGATAGAACCGGGGGGGAAAAACTGTTTTTT
>TRBV29-1|-|TRBJ1-3|-
CSVEGSGNTIYF
TGCAGCGTTGAGGGTTCAGGAAACACCATATATTTT
>TRBV6-1|-|TRBJ1-5|-
CASIDYSNQPQHF
TGTGCCAGCATAGACTATAGCAATCAGCCCCAGCATTTT
>TRBV7-9|-|TRBJ1-4|-
CASSLVPSTNEKLFF
TGTGCCAGCAGCTTAGTTCCCTCAACTAATGAAAAACTGTTTTTT
>TRBV11-2|TRBD2|TRBJ2-1|-
CASSPWTSGSDEQFF
TGTGCCAGCAGCCCGTGGACTAGCGGGAGTGATGAGCAGTTCTTC
>TRBV6-5|TRBD1|TRBJ2-7|-
CASRNMGTGTHEQYF
TGTGCCAGCAGGAACATGGGGACAGGGACCCACGAGCAGTACTTC
>TRBV7-9|-|TRBJ2-5|-
CASSFDVQTQYF
TGTGCCAGCAGCTTCGACGTCCAGACCCAGTACTTC
>TRBV7-7|-|TRBJ2-5|-
CASSLGGGSQTQYF
TGTGCTAGCAGCTTAGGAGGCGGCTCACAAACCCAGTACTTC
>TRBV7-2|TRBD2|TRBJ2-7|-
CASSLASGLASEQYF
TGTGCCAGCAGCTTAGCGTCAGGACTAGCGAGCGAGCAGTACTTC
>TRBV5-6|-|TRBJ2-1|once
CASSPRIGSYNEQFF
TGTGCCAGCAGCCCGAGGATAGGCTCCTACAATGAGCAGTTCTTC
>TRBV19|-|TRBJ2-5|-
CASSQPGQAYQETQYF
TGTGCCAGTAGTCAACCGGGACAAGCGTACCAAGAGACCCAGTACTTC
>TRBV15|-|TRBJ1-3|-
CATSRDITAGNTIYF
TGTGCCACCAGCAGAGATATAACAGCTGGAAACACCATATATTTT
>TRBV18|-|TRBJ2-7|once
CASSRRGEQYF
TGTGCCAGCTCCCGGAGGGGAGAGCAGTACTTC
>TRBV28|-|TRBJ2-2|-
CASIQANTGELFF
TGTGCCAGCATACAGGCAAACACCGGGGAGCTGTTTTTT
>TRBV10-2|TRBD2|TRBJ2-5|-
CASGTSGREGGETQYF
TGCGCCAGCGGGACTAGCGGGAGAGAGGGTGGGGAGACCCAGTACTTC
>TRBV27|TRBD1|TRBJ1-2|-
CASSSPGGGIYGYTF
TGTGCCAGCAGCTCCCCAGGGGGGGGGATCTATGGCTACACCTTC
>TRBV28|-|TRBJ2-1|-
CASSLGELRFF
TGTGCCAGCAGTTTGGGTGAACTAAGGTTCTTC
>TRBV4-1|-|TRBJ2-7|-
CASSQDRGPYEQYF
TGCGCCAGCAGCCAAGATCGGGGGCCCTACGAGCAGTACTTC
>TRBV7-3|-|TRBJ1-5|-
CASTGPGGPRVGQPQHF
TGTGCCAGCACTGGGCCCGGGGGTCCCAGGGTCGGTCAGCCCCAGCATTTT
>TRBV7-9|-|TRBJ2-3|-
CASSLAGGITDTQYF
TGTGCCAGCAGCCTAGCAGGGGGGATAACAGATACGCAGTATTTT
>TRBV6-4|-|TRBJ2-4|-
CASSPEEGNIQYF
TGTGCCAGCTCCCCGGAAGAGGGGAACATTCAGTACTTC
>TRBV15|-|TRBJ1-1|-
CATSRDRVGNTEAFF
TGTGCCACCAGCAGAGATCGAGTAGGGAACACTGAAGCTTTCTTT
>TRBV11-2|-|TRBJ2-7|-
CASSLWGGQGVEQYF
TGTGCCAGCAGCTTATGGGGGGGGCAGGGAGTCGAGCAGTACTTC
>TRBV6-1|-|TRBJ2-7|-
CASTPPGSYEQYF
TGTGCCAGCACCCCGCCAGGGTCCTACGAGCAGTACTTC
>TRBV5-6|-|TRBJ2-1|-
CASSFSTNLQFF
TGTGCCAGCAGCTTCAGTACAAACCTTCAGTTCTTC
>TRBV28|-|TRBJ1-5|-
CASSGRRDQPQHF
TGTGCCAGCAGTGGTAGGCGGGATCAGCCCCAGCATTTT
>TRBV7-2|-|TRBJ2-3|-
CASSLETLAETRGYTQYF
TGTGCCAGCAGCTTAGAAACGTTAGCGGAGACCCGCGGATATACGCAGTATTTT
>TRBV5-1|TRBD1|TRBJ2-7|-
CASSLLGQGTYEQYF
TGCGCCAGCAGCCTCCTAGGACAGGGGACCTACGAGCAGTACTTC
>TRBV6-6|-|TRBJ1-4|-
CASSYSAREKLFF
TGTGCCAGCAGTTACTCCGCCCGTGAAAAACTGTTTTTT
>TRBV7-8|TRBD1|TRBJ1-4|-
CASSLDGTGGGGEKLFF
TGTGCCAGCAGCTTAGACGGGACAGGGGGCGGAGGGGAAAAACTGTTTTTT
>TRBV7-9|-|TRBJ1-5|-
CASTQGTQPQHF
TGTGCCAGCACTCAGGGGACTCAGCCCCAGCATTTT
>TRBV5-4|TRBD1|TRBJ2-6|few
CASSFDRVGSGANVLTF
TGTGCCAGCAGCTTCGACAGGGTCGGCTCTGGGGCCAACGTCCTGACTTTC
>TRBV5-4|-|TRBJ2-7|-
CASSLGPGTSEQYF
TGTGCCAGCAGCTTGGGACCCGGTACGAGCGAGCAGTACTTC
>TRBV19|-|TRBJ2-1|once
CASSIRDTLQRFF
TGTGCCAGTAGTATTCGGGACACCCTTCAAAGATTCTTC
>TRBV11-3|-|TRBJ2-7|-
CASSLDANRLFPTYEQYF
TGTGCCAGCAGCTTAGACGCCAACCGACTCTTCCCCACTTACGAGCAGTACTTC
>TRBV10-3|TRBD1|TRBJ1-2|few
CAISDRVVDGYTF
TGTGCCATCAGCGACAGGGTTGTAGATGGCTACACCTTC
>TRBV9|-|TRBJ2-7|large
CASGGRGYEQYF
TGTGCCAGCGGTGGCAGGGGATACGAGCAGTACTTC
>TRBV18|-|TRBJ1-2|few
CASSPDGNGYTF
TGTGCCAGCTCACCCGACGGGAACGGCTACACCTTC
>TRBV2|-|TRBJ2-7|-
CASQSGQYEQYF
TGTGCCAGCCAGTCAGGGCAATACGAGCAGTACTTC
>TRBV25-1|TRBD1|TRBJ1-2|-
CASSPTGGPGYTF
TGTGCCAGCAGTCCAACAGGGGGCCCTGGCTACACCTTC
>TRBV9|-|TRBJ2-3|-
CASSPRQLGTDTQYF
TGTGCCAGCAGCCCCCGACAGTTGGGCACAGATACGCAGTATTTT
>TRBV6-1|-|TRBJ2-7|once
CASSDWGQNYEQYF
TGTGCCAGCAGTGATTGGGGACAAAACTACGAGCAGTACTTC
>TRBV5-6|TRBD1|TRBJ1-1|-
CASSLDRGYNTEAFF
TGTGCCAGCAGCTTGGACAGGGGGTATAACACTGAAGCTTTCTTT
>TRBV4-1|-|TRBJ1-3|-
CASSHPGTKSSGNTIYF
TGCGCCAGCAGCCATCCCGGGACCAAGAGCTCTGGAAACACCATATATTTT
>TRBV10-3|-|TRBJ2-3|-
CANRNGDTQYF
TGTGCCAACCGGAACGGTGATACGCAGTATTTT
>TRBV5-4|-|TRBJ2-7|-
CASSLTSRVTYEQYF
TGTGCCAGCAGCTTGACCTCGAGGGTGACCTACGAGCAGTACTTC
>TRBV18|TRBD2|TRBJ2-1|-
CASSPPGLAVEEQFF
TGTGCCAGCTCACCACCGGGACTAGCTGTAGAAGAGCAGTTCTTC
>TRBV28|TRBD1|TRBJ1-1|-
CASSRDRVGAFF
TGTGCCAGCAGTCGAGACAGGGTAGGAGCTTTCTTT